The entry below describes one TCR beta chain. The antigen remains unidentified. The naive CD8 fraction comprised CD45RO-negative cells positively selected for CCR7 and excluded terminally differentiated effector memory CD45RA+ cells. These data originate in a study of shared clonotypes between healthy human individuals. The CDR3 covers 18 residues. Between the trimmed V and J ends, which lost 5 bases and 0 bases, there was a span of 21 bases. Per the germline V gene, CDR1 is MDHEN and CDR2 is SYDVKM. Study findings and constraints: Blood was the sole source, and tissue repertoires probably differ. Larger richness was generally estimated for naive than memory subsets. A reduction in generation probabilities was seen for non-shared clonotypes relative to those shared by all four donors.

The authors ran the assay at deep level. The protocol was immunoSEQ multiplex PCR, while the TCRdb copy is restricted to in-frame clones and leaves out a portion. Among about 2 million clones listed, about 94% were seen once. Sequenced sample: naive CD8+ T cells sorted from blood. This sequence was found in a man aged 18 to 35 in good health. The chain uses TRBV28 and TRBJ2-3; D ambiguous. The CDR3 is CASSPSGGSQNSTDTQYF. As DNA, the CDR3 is TGTGCCAGCAGTCCCTCTGGTGGGTCCCAAAACAGCACAGATACGCAGTATTTT.